The rows below give T cell receptor beta chains drawn from one sample of a study of read filtering for tumor transcriptome and immune sequencing. TCRdb reprocessed the reads via MiXCR and lists one record per CDR3 protein. The table records about 90,000 distinct CDR3 sequences, roughly an eighth of them present only once. Sequencing was performed on a population of CD138-negative cells sorted from bone marrow. The receptors were sampled from a donor aged 40 or older with multiple myeloma. Each CDR3 is given with its conserved first and last residue. The D gene is left open where the match is weak. For some rows the clone size is stated as once, few or many, or as a class when expanded; others skip it.

abundance: many
d_gene: -
j_gene: TRBJ1-2
v_gene: TRBV11-3
CDR3aa: CASSRGGPEAYGYTF
CDR3nt: TGTGCCAGCAGCCGGGGAGGACCGGAAGCTTATGGCTACACCTTC

abundance: -
d_gene: TRBD1
j_gene: TRBJ2-3
v_gene: TRBV20-1
CDR3aa: CSARDQGGQGTDTQYF
CDR3nt: TGCAGTGCTAGAGATCAAGGGGGACAGGGGACAGATACGCAGTATTTT

abundance: many
d_gene: -
j_gene: TRBJ1-5
v_gene: TRBV5-6
CDR3aa: CASSLGNQPQHF
CDR3nt: TGTGCCAGCAGCTTGGGCAATCAGCCCCAGCATTTT

abundance: many
d_gene: TRBD2
j_gene: TRBJ2-1
v_gene: TRBV20-1
CDR3aa: CSARAPGSGSYNEQFF
CDR3nt: TGCAGTGCTAGAGCCCCGGGTAGCGGGTCCTACAATGAGCAGTTCTTC

abundance: many
d_gene: -
j_gene: TRBJ2-7
v_gene: TRBV6-6
CDR3aa: CASSRTGASGSVHEQYF
CDR3nt: TGTGCCAGCAGTCGTACAGGGGCAAGCGGGAGTGTCCACGAGCAGTACTTC

abundance: many
d_gene: -
j_gene: TRBJ2-3
v_gene: TRBV20-1
CDR3aa: CSARVLQGATDTQYF
CDR3nt: TGCAGTGCTAGAGTTCTACAGGGCGCGACAGATACGCAGTATTTT

abundance: many
d_gene: -
j_gene: TRBJ2-2
v_gene: TRBV6-1
CDR3aa: CASIYTRDTGELFF
CDR3nt: TGTGCCAGCATTTACACGAGGGACACCGGGGAGCTGTTTTTT

abundance: many
d_gene: -
j_gene: TRBJ2-1
v_gene: TRBV11-3
CDR3aa: CASRSRSSYNEQFF
CDR3nt: TGTGCCAGCAGAAGTCGTAGCTCCTACAATGAGCAGTTCTTC

abundance: few
d_gene: TRBD2
j_gene: TRBJ2-3
v_gene: TRBV11-3
CDR3aa: CASSKGLAGVYGQGPDTQYF
CDR3nt: TGTGCCAGCAGCAAGGGACTAGCGGGAGTGTACGGGCAGGGGCCAGATACGCAGTATTTT

abundance: many
d_gene: -
j_gene: TRBJ1-5
v_gene: TRBV28
CDR3aa: CASSYSQGQPQHF
CDR3nt: TGTGCCAGCAGTTACAGTCAGGGCCAGCCCCAGCATTTT

abundance: many
d_gene: TRBD1
j_gene: TRBJ2-5
v_gene: TRBV2
CDR3aa: CASSRDRGGQETQYF
CDR3nt: TGTGCCAGCAGCCGGGACAGGGGAGGGCAAGAGACCCAGTACTTC

abundance: -
d_gene: TRBD1
j_gene: TRBJ1-1
v_gene: TRBV5-1
CDR3aa: CASSLGGQENTEAFF
CDR3nt: TGCGCCAGCAGCTTGGGGGGACAGGAGAACACTGAAGCTTTCTTT

abundance: many
d_gene: -
j_gene: TRBJ1-1
v_gene: TRBV5-1
CDR3aa: CASSQGGLSTEAFF
CDR3nt: TGCGCCAGCAGCCAGGGAGGCTTGAGCACTGAAGCTTTCTTT

abundance: many
d_gene: -
j_gene: TRBJ1-2
v_gene: TRBV11-3
CDR3aa: CASSPEVSYGYTF
CDR3nt: TGTGCCAGCAGCCCGGAAGTATCCTATGGCTACACCTTC

abundance: many
d_gene: -
j_gene: TRBJ1-1
v_gene: TRBV7-6
CDR3aa: CASSLLPGLNTEAFF
CDR3nt: TGTGCCAGCAGCTTACTCCCCGGCTTGAACACTGAAGCTTTCTTT

abundance: many
d_gene: -
j_gene: TRBJ2-7
v_gene: TRBV2
CDR3aa: CASSELGGEQYF
CDR3nt: TGTGCCAGCAGTGAATTGGGTGGCGAGCAGTACTTC

abundance: many
d_gene: TRBD1
j_gene: TRBJ1-2
v_gene: TRBV20-1
CDR3aa: CSAEGQGNGANYGYTF
CDR3nt: TGCAGTGCAGAGGGACAGGGGAATGGGGCTAACTATGGCTACACCTTC

abundance: many
d_gene: TRBD2
j_gene: TRBJ2-3
v_gene: TRBV20-1
CDR3aa: CSARTPAGTSGTDTQYF
CDR3nt: TGCAGTGCTAGAACTCCCGCCGGGACTAGCGGCACAGATACGCAGTATTTT

abundance: -
d_gene: -
j_gene: TRBJ2-7
v_gene: TRBV28
CDR3aa: CASSWGASYEQYF
CDR3nt: TGTGCCAGCAGTTGGGGGGCCTCCTACGAGCAGTACTTC

abundance: many
d_gene: TRBD2
j_gene: TRBJ2-1
v_gene: TRBV5-1
CDR3aa: CASSLAGRGDNEQFF
CDR3nt: TGCGCCAGCAGCTTGGCCGGGCGGGGGGACAATGAGCAGTTCTTC

abundance: many
d_gene: TRBD1
j_gene: TRBJ1-5
v_gene: TRBV6-6
CDR3aa: CASSGTVNQPQHF
CDR3nt: TGTGCCAGCAGTGGGACAGTCAATCAGCCCCAGCATTTT

abundance: -
d_gene: TRBD2
j_gene: TRBJ2-1
v_gene: TRBV28
CDR3aa: CASSLVTSGGYNEQFF
CDR3nt: TGTGCCAGCAGTCTCGTAACTAGCGGGGGTTACAATGAGCAGTTCTTC

abundance: -
d_gene: TRBD1
j_gene: TRBJ2-7
v_gene: TRBV28
CDR3aa: CASSSGQATYEQYF
CDR3nt: TGTGCCAGCAGTTCCGGACAGGCAACCTACGAGCAGTACTTC

abundance: -
d_gene: -
j_gene: TRBJ2-3
v_gene: TRBV6-6
CDR3aa: CASSYLGRDTQYF
CDR3nt: TGTGCCAGCAGTTACTTAGGGCGAGATACGCAGTATTTT

abundance: many
d_gene: -
j_gene: TRBJ2-2
v_gene: TRBV3-1
CDR3aa: CASSQEGGATNRETGELFF
CDR3nt: TGTGCCAGCAGCCAAGAGGGGGGGGCTACCAACAGGGAAACCGGGGAGCTGTTTTTT

abundance: many
d_gene: -
j_gene: TRBJ2-1
v_gene: TRBV15
CDR3aa: CATSRDEWGSSYNEQFF
CDR3nt: TGTGCCACCAGCAGAGATGAGTGGGGGAGCTCCTACAATGAGCAGTTCTTC